This TCR beta chain was sequenced for a study of blood T cell repertoires in COVID-19. Overall study context: From T cells, B-cell-depleted T cells, or PBMCs came the material, which was cDNA or gDNA.

Authors' processing steps: Amplification of reference gene primers provided the estimated nucleated cell counts. The method was immunoSEQ multiplex PCR; TCRdb's version includes in-frame clones alone and lacks a portion of them. The DNA gave D and trimming, while V, J and clone size come from that table. The sample holds a few hundred thousand clones, 85% to 90% seen once. The study recruited people aged about 18 to 90 years across approximately 23 US areas. Grouping used clinical history reported by participants in a survey and questionnaire. V lost 3 bases and J lost 1; bases outside the gene matches: 2. This CDR3 has 14 amino acids. Germline V lookup: CDR1 LNHDA, CDR2 SQIVND (reference sequence).

The specimen sequenced was PBMCs or T cells enriched from blood (not recorded which). The receptor's source is a man aged 30 to 45 who had been exposed to COVID-19. This chain connects TRBV19 to TRBJ2-5; 7 bases line up with TRBD1. The CDR3 nucleotides read TGTGCCAGTAGTATCGACAGGGTCCAAGAGACCCAGTACTTC. This gives the protein CASSIDRVQETQYF.